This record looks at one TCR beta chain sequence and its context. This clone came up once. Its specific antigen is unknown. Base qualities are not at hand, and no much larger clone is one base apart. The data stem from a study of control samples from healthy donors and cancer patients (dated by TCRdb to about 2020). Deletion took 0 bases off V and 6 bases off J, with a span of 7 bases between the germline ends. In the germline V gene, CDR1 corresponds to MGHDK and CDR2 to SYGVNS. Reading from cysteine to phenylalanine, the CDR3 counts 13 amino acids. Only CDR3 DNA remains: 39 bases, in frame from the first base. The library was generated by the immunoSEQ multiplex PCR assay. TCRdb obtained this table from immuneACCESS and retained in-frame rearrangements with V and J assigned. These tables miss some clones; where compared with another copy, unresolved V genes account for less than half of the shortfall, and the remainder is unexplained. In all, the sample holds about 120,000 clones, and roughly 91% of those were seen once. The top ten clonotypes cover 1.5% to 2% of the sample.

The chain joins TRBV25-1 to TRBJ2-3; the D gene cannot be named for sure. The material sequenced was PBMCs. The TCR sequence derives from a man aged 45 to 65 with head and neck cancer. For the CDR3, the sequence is CASSEYGDDTQYF. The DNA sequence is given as TGTGCCAGCAGTGAATATGGGGATGATACGCAGTATTTT.